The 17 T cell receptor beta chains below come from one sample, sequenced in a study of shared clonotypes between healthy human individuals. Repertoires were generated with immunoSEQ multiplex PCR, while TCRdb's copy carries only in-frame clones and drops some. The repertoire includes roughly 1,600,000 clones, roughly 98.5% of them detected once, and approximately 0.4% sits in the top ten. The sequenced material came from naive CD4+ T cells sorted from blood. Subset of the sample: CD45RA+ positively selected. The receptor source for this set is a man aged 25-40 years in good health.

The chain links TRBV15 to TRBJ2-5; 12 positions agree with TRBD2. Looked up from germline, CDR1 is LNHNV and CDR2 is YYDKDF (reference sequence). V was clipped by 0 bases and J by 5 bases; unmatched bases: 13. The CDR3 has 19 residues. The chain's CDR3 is CATSRERYRLAGEGETQYF. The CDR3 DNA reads TGTGCCACCAGCAGAGAAAGGTACCGACTAGCGGGAGAGGGGGAGACCCAGTACTTC.

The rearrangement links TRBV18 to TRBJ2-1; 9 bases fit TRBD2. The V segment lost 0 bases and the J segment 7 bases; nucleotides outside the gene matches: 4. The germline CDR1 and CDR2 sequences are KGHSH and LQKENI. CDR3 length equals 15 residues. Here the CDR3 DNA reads TGTGCCAGCTCACCACCGGTGGGACTAGCAAATGAGCAGTTCTTC. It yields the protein CASSPPVGLANEQFF.

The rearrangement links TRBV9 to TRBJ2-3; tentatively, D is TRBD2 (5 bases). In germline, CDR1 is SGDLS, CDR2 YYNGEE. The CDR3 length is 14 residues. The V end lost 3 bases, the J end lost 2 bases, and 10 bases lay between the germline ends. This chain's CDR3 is CASSELVTTDTQYF. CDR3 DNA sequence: TGTGCCAGCAGCGAACTAGTTACCACAGATACGCAGTATTTT. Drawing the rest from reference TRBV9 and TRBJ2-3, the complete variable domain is DSGVTQTPKHLITATGQRVTLRCSPRSGDLSVYWYQQSLDQGLQFLIQYYNGEERAKGNILERFSAQQFPDLHSELNLSSLELGDSALYFCASSELVTTDTQYFGPGTRLTVL.

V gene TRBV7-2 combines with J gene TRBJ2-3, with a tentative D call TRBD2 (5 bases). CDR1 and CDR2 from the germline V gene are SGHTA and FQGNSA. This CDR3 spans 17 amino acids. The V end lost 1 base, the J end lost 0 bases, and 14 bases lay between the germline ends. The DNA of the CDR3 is TGTGCCAGCAGCTTAGAGAGGGTGGCGGCTAGCACAGATACGCAGTATTTT. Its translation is CASSLERVAASTDTQYF.

As DNA, the CDR3 is TGCGCCAGCAGCTTGGCCGTCCGGTCGGGAGACAATGAGCAGTTCTTC. Encoded protein: CASSLAVRSGDNEQFF. The rearrangement uses TRBV5-1 and TRBJ2-1; weak D call: TRBD2 (6 bases). With 0 bases removed from V and 5 bases from J, the gap between germline ends came to 15 bases. This CDR3 is built from 16 residues. Germline assignment: CDR1 SGHRS and CDR2 YFSETQ.

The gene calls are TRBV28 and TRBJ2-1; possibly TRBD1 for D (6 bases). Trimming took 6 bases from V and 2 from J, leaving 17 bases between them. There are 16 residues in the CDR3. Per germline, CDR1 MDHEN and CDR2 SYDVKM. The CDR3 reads CASRDTGNWAYNEQFF. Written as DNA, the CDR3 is TGTGCCAGCAGGGACACAGGGAATTGGGCCTACAATGAGCAGTTCTTC.

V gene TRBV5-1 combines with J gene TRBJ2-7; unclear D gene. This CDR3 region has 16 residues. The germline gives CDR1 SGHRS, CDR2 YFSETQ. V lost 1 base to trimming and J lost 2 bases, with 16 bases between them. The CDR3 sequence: CASSLFKVGSAYEQYF. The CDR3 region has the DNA TGCGCCAGCAGCTTGTTCAAAGTGGGATCAGCCTACGAGCAGTACTTC.

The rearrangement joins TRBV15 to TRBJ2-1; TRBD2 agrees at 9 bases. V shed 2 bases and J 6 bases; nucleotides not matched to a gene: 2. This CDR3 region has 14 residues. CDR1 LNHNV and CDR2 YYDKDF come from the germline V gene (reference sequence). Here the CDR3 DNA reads TGTGCCACCAGCAGACTAGCGGGATCCAATGAGCAGTTCTTC. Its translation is CATSRLAGSNEQFF. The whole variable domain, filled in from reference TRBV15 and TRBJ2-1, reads DAMVIQNPRYQVTQFGKPVTLSCSQTLNHNVMYWYQQKSSQAPKLLFHYYDKDFNNEADTPDNFQSRRPNTSFCFLDIRSPGLGDTAMYLCATSRLAGSNEQFFGPGTRLTVL.

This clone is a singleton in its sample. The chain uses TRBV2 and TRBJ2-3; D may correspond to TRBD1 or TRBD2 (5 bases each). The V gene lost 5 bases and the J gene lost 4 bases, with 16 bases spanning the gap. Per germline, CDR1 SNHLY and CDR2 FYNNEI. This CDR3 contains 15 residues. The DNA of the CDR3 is TGTGCCAGCAGTAGGGACCACCTCGTGGCAGATACGCAGTATTTT. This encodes CASSRDHLVADTQYF.

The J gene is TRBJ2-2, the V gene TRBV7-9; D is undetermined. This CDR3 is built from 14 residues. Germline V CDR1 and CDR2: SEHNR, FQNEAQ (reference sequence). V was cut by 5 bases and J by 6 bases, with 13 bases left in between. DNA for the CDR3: TGTGCCAGCAGCCCGGTGTTTGGAGCCGGGGAGCTGTTTTTT. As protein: CASSPVFGAGELFF.

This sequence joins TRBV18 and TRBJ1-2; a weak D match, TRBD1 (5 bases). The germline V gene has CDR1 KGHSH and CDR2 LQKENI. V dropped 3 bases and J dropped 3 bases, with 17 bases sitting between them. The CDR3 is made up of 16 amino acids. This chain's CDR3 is CASSPGSGGADYGYTF. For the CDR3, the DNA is TGTGCCAGCTCACCGGGTTCGGGGGGTGCTGACTATGGCTACACCTTC.

The CDR3 DNA reads TGCGCCAGCAGCTTATGGACTAGCGGGAACCTTTACAATGAGCAGTTCTTC. This gives the protein CASSLWTSGNLYNEQFF. V is TRBV5-1 and J is TRBJ2-1; 12 nucleotides align to TRBD2. Germline-derived CDR1 and CDR2 are SGHRS and YFSETQ. The V segment lost 2 bases and the J segment 4 bases; nucleotides outside the gene matches: 7. This CDR3 contains 17 residues.

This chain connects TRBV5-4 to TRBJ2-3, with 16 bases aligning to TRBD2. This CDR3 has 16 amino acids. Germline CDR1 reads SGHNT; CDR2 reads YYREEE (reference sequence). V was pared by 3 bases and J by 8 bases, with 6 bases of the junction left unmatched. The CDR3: CASSWGLAGGRSTQYF. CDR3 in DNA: TGTGCCAGCAGCTGGGGACTAGCGGGAGGGCGGAGTACGCAGTATTTT. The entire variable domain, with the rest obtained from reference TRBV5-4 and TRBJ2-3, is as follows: ETGVTQSPTHLIKTRGQQVTLRCSSQSGHNTVSWYQQALGQGPQFIFQYYREEENGRGNFPPRFSGLQFPNYSSELNVNALELDDSALYLCASSWGLAGGRSTQYFGPGTRLTVL.

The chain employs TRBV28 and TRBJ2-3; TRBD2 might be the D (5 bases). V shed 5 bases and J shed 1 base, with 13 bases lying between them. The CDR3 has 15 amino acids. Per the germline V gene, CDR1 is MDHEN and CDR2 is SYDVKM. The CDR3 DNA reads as TGTGCCAGCAGTCCGGGGATCGATCGCACAGATACGCAGTATTTT. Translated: CASSPGIDRTDTQYF.

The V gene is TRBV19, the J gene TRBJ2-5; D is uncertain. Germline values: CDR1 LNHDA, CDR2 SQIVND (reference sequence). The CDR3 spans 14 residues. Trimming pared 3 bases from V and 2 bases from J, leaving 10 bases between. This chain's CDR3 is CASSILGGQETQYF. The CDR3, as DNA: TGTGCCAGTAGTATCCTAGGCGGTCAAGAGACCCAGTACTTC.

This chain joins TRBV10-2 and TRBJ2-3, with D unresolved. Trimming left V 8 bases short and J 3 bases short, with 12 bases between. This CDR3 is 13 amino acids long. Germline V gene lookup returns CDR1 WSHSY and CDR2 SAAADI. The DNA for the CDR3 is TGCGCCAGCCAGACGGTCGTAACAGATACGCAGTATTTT. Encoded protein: CASQTVVTDTQYF.

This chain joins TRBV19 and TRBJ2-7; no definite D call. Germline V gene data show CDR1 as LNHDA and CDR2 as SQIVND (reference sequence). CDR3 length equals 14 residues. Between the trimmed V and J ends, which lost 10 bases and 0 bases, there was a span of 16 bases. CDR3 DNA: TGTGCCACCTCTCCCGTGCCCGACTCCTACGAGCAGTACTTC. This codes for CATSPVPDSYEQYF.